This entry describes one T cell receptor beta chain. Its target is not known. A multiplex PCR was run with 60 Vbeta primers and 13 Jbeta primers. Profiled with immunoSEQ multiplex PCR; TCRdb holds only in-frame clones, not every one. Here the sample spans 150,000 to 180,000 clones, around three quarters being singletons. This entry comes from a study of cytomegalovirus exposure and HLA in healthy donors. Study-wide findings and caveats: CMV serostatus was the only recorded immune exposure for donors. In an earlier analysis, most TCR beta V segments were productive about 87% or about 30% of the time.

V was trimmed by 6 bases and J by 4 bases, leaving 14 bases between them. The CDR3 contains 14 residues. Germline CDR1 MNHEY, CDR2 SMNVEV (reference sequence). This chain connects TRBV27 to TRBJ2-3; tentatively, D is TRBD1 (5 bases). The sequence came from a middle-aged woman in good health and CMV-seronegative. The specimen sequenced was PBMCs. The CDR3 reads CASSDPGPSDTQYF. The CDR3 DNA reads TGTGCCAGCAGCGACCCAGGGCCCTCAGATACGCAGTATTTT.